The sequence of this T cell receptor beta chain was determined in a study of shared clonotypes between healthy human individuals (dated by TCRdb to the early 2020s). In the study overall: The cohort included three men and two women between 18 and 49 years of age. To estimate repertoire size and how much clonotype sharing occurs between individuals, the study deeply sequenced the blood TCR repertoires of roughly 5 healthy adults. Leukapheresis yielded between about 0.8 and 9.5 billion PBMCs per donor. For each donor, CD4 naive and CD4 memory were each run on three plates, CD8 naive on two plates, and CD8 memory on one plate. Different laboratories and diverse techniques were used to prepare libraries and sequence TCR repertoires, to increase sequencing depth and limit assay-specific biases.

CD8 naive samples consisted of CD45RO-negative cells that were positively selected for CCR7, yielding a CD45RA+CCR7+ population without TemRA cells. The donors were healthy, HIV-negative adults who had no recently reported acute infections or vaccinations. Every donor was a Caucasian adult living in Nashville, Tennessee, USA. Blood was obtained by leukapheresis, after which PBMCs were separated by Ficoll-Histopaque density gradient centrifugation and cryopreserved in liquid nitrogen vapor phase. Analytical flow cytometry was used to check the purity and quantity of each magnetically sorted T cell population. Each sorted fraction had its genomic DNA isolated and then quantified by UV absorbance on a Nanodrop 2000c. The paper's findings and limits, for the study overall: Across a handful of donors, roughly 5% of naive CD4, 3% to 4% of naive CD8, 2% to 2.5% of memory CD4, and approximately 0.4% of memory CD8 clonotypes were shared. Clonotypes shared by all four sorted-subset donors showed higher generation probabilities than non-shared clonotypes. Rarefaction of sorted-subset datasets indicated incomplete sequencing despite the large sequencing depth. The genetic and exposure-history diversity represented was limited by the small number of donors. Pairwise subsampling indicated that sequencing depth was expected to affect the degree of clonotype sharing among donors. Estimated clonotype richness was generally larger for naive than for memory subsets. Sampling was restricted to blood, and TCR repertoires in tissue are likely to differ from TCR repertoires in blood.

Using the deep immunoSEQ assay, multiplex PCR amplified TCR CDR3 regions from genomic DNA. Genomic DNA extracted from each cell subset was distributed evenly over all wells of several immunoSEQ 96-well plates, and each plate served as one replicate. Each replicate PCR for sorted subsets received approximately 220 ng genomic DNA, equal to about 30,000 T cell genomes. The purified libraries were quantified using a Qubit 3.0 fluorometer, sized with a Bioanalyzer 2100, and then quantified again using the KAPA Library Quantification kit. Each immunoSEQ 96-well plate was sequenced on its own single-read 150-cycle Illumina NextSeq 550 flow cell. The authors' pipeline ran thus. Because the immunoSEQ output held only junctional sequences and lacked quality scores, the filtering could not match the filtering applied to full-length reads. Sequences were annotated with PyIR, a Python wrapper for IgBLAST v1.9, and V/J genes and CDR3 were assigned using IMGT germline references. Reads were removed for weak V/J assignments (E-value above 1e-6), missing CDR3, stop codons, out-of-frame junctions, or ambiguous translated residues. V3J clonotypes were defined by identical inferred V gene, J gene, and CDR3 amino acid sequence. The percentage overlap between two repertoires was calculated by dividing the number of shared unique clonotypes by the size of the smaller repertoire. Repertoire richness was assessed with RTK rarefaction, the Chao1 estimator, and Recon v2.1 estimates of unobserved clonotypes. Generation probabilities for all TCRbeta clonotypes obtained by the gDNA method from four donors were computed using OLGA. Entries here come from immuneACCESS through TCRdb and include only in-frame sequences with V and J called. Some clones fail to appear in such tables; in the studies checked, an unresolved V gene covers under half of the shortfall, and the cause of the remainder is unknown. V and J calls and clone size follow that table, whereas D and trimming were derived from the DNA. This sample holds some 600,000 clones; 96% were observed only once. The ten top clones hold approximately 0.12% of the sample.

With respect to this clone: This clone's antigen is unknown. One base away there is no much larger clone; base qualities are not given.

The receptor comes from a woman between 25 and 40 years old in good health. Specimen: naive CD8+ T cells sorted from blood. Reading the label with the study, this specimen's cell subset or site is: CD45RA+CCR7+.

Here the CDR3 is given as CASSIPGLYNEQFF. The bases read TGTGCCAGTAGTATCCCGGGACTTTACAATGAGCAGTTCTTC. This chain is built from TRBV19 and TRBJ2-1; a tentative D call is TRBD2 (6 bases match). Cut back by 3 bases and 4 bases, the V and J ends lie 10 bases apart. According to the germline V gene (reference sequence), CDR1 reads LNHDA and CDR2 reads SQIVND. The CDR3 runs 14 amino acids, cysteine and phenylalanine included. This entry keeps only the CDR3 DNA: 42 bases, framed from base 1. Extended through the reference TRBV19 and TRBJ2-1 proteins, this CDR3 yields the full variable domain: DGGITQSPKYLFRKEGQNVTLSCEQNLNHDAMYWYRQDPGQGLRLIYYSQIVNDFQKGDIAEGYSVSREKKESFPLTVTSAQKNPTAFYLCASSIPGLYNEQFFGPGTRLTVL.